These 8 T cell receptor beta chains originate from one sample sequenced in a study of PD-1 blockade in classical Hodgkin lymphoma. Relapse after autologous stem cell transplantation occurred in every patient, and brentuximab vedotin exposure varied. Data came from immunoSEQ multiplex PCR; TCRdb stores just in-frame clones and leaves some out. The table records roughly 30,000 clones, 83% of them present only once. Here the sequenced sample was peripheral blood mononuclear cells (PBMCs), taken before the second cycle of nivolumab. All receptors come from a human donor with classical Hodgkin lymphoma.

The chain carries TRBV4-1 and TRBJ1-2; D unresolved. Trimming removed 6 bases from V and 5 bases from J, with 10 bases in between. The CDR3 is made up of 12 amino acids. From germline, CDR1 is MGHRA and CDR2 YSYEKL. CDR3 sequence: CASSRVGYGYTF. For the CDR3, the DNA is TGCGCCAGCAGTAGGGTAGGGTATGGCTACACCTTC.

The chain employs TRBV25-1 and TRBJ2-2, with D tentatively TRBD2 (7 bases). The germline V gene encodes CDR1 MGHDK and CDR2 SYGVNS. V gave up 0 bases and J gave up 5 bases, with 16 bases separating them. The CDR3 extends over 17 amino acids. The CDR3: CASSEYGRGRLTGELFF. The DNA for the CDR3 is TGTGCCAGCAGTGAATATGGGCGGGGGCGCTTGACCGGGGAGCTGTTTTTT.

Only a few counts were recorded for this clone. V and J are TRBV18 and TRBJ1-2; tentatively, D is TRBD1 (5 bases). V lost 6 bases and J 7 bases, leaving 18 bases between the germline ends. Germline CDR1 KGHSH, CDR2 LQKENI. This CDR3 comprises 14 residues. The CDR3, as DNA: TGTGCCAGCTCCCCCACGGGGGGAGGACGTGGCTACACCTTC. Translated: CASSPTGGGRGYTF.

The V and J genes are TRBV4-2 and TRBJ2-7; 10 bases match TRBD2. Losses at the gene ends were 6 bases for V and 2 bases for J; bases not matched to a gene: 7. The CDR3 has 15 residues. Per the germline V gene, CDR1 is LGHNA and CDR2 is YNFKEQ. CDR3 sequence (DNA): TGTGCCAGCAGTGCCGGGACTAGCGCCGCCTACGAGCAGTACTTC. Its translation: CASSAGTSAAYEQYF.

This clone has only one observation. V gene TRBV9 combines with J gene TRBJ1-6, with no clear D. Germline-derived CDR1 and CDR2 are SGDLS and YYNGEE. The CDR3 has 15 amino acids. Trimming cost V 0 bases and J 7 bases, with 11 bases left between them. The CDR3: CASSVAREGNSPLHF. Here the CDR3 DNA reads TGTGCCAGCAGCGTAGCTAGGGAGGGAAATTCACCCCTCCACTTT.

The rearrangement links TRBV19 to TRBJ1-2, with D perhaps TRBD1 (5 bases). This CDR3 has 15 amino acids. V gave up 5 bases and J gave up 5 bases, with 18 bases separating them. Germline V gene data show CDR1 as LNHDA and CDR2 as SQIVND (reference sequence). The CDR3 loop reads CASSFRGLEGYGYTF. DNA of the CDR3: TGTGCCAGTAGTTTCCGGGGCCTAGAGGGATATGGCTACACCTTC.

V gene TRBV5-1 combines with J gene TRBJ2-7; either TRBD1 or TRBD2 may supply D (5 bases each). CDR1 and CDR2 from the germline V gene are SGHRS and YFSETQ. CDR3 length equals 15 residues. Trimming removed 3 bases at V and 1 base at J, with 14 bases between. The CDR3, as DNA: TGCGCCAGCAGCTGGGGACCCCCCGGGTCCTACGAGCAGTACGTC. Amino acids: CASSWGPPGSYEQYV.

Notes on this clone: Additional DNA sequences in this sample encode the identical CDR3. The chain carries TRBV30 and TRBJ1-1; D is possibly TRBD1 (5 bases). The CDR3 runs to 13 residues. The V end lost 0 bases, the J end lost 0 bases, and 5 bases lay between the germline ends. Germline-derived CDR1 and CDR2 are GTSNPN and SVGIG (reference sequence). The CDR3 DNA follows: TGTGCCTGGAGTGTACAGGTGAACACTGAAGCTTTCTTT. This encodes CAWSVQVNTEAFF.